This record concerns one TCR beta chain sequence. Its antigen is unknown. Looked up from germline, CDR1 is LGHNA and CDR2 is YNFKEQ. The CDR3 sequence is 16 residues long. Trimming pared 0 bases from V and 1 base from J, leaving 12 bases between. These data are taken from a study of T cell repertoires in cytomegalovirus infection. About the research overall: Indications came from public TCR beta signatures; they pointed to CMV infection and to a matching HLA type.

TCRdb re-analysed the reads in MiXCR, keeping a single row per CDR3 protein. In the table there are roughly 120,000 distinct CDR3 sequences, under 35% of which are singletons. The source of this sequence is a human donor in good health (CMV status not recorded). Some clones in this sample may be carry-over from other donors' samples. Sequencing used CD8+ T cells from cultured PBMCs, obtained from culture after CMV antigen stimulation. This chain joins TRBV4-2 and TRBJ2-5; D is tentatively TRBD1 or TRBD2 (6 bases each). CDR3 sequence (DNA): TGTGCCAGCAGCCAAGAGACCGGGGGCGTCCAAGAGACCCAGTACTTC. This encodes CASSQETGGVQETQYF.